The 6 T cell receptor beta chains below come from one sample, sequenced in a study of blood T cell repertoires in COVID-19. Using immunoSEQ multiplex PCR, the repertoire was profiled, and TCRdb retains in-frame clones only, with some absent. The sample holds 270,000 or so clones, approximately 92% seen once. The sequencing sample was made of peripheral blood. The receptors shown here come from a woman aged 40 to 55 who had recovered from COVID-19.

V is TRBV11-2 and J is TRBJ2-7; D possibly corresponds to TRBD2 (5 bases). The CDR3 contains 15 residues. Germline-derived CDR1 and CDR2 are SGHAT and FQNNGV. V was trimmed by 5 bases and J by 4 bases, leaving 18 bases between them. Here the CDR3 reads CASSQDFEVGYEQYF. As DNA, the CDR3 is TGTGCCAGCAGCCAGGACTTCGAAGTTGGATACGAGCAGTACTTC.

As to this clone: One junction end disagrees with the germline gene, perhaps due to a read error. The chain joins TRBV11-2 to TRBJ1-2; D is uncertain. From germline, CDR1 is SGHAT and CDR2 FQNNGV. The CDR3 loop spans 15 amino acids. The CDR3 DNA reads TGTGCCAGCAGCTTAGGCTTGTCGGGGAACTATGGCTACACTTTC. It codes for CASSLGLSGNYGYTF.

The CDR3 sequence is CASSQDPSGRGSSYNEQFF. The CDR3 coding sequence is TGCGCCAGCAGCCAAGATCCCAGCGGGAGAGGAAGCTCCTACAATGAGCAGTTCTTC. The chain uses TRBV4-3 and TRBJ2-1; 8 nucleotides line up with TRBD2. The CDR3 runs to 19 residues. The germline gives CDR1 LGHNA, CDR2 YSLEER. The ends lost 0 bases at V and 0 bases at J; junction bases unmatched: 10.

This clone was seen only once. This chain links TRBV11-3 with TRBJ2-3; 7 nucleotides match TRBD2. V trimming: 8 bases; J trimming: 0 bases; junction bases outside the gene matches: 5. CDR3 size: 14 residues. The V gene's germline CDR1 is SGHNT and CDR2 YENEEA. CDR3 region: CASGAGLSTDTQYF. CDR3 DNA: TGTGCCAGCGGGGCGGGACTAAGCACAGATACGCAGTATTTT. Full variable domain (missing parts from reference TRBV11-3 and TRBJ2-3): EAGVVQSPRYKIIEKKQPVAFWCNPISGHNTLYWYLQNLGQGPELLIRYENEEAVDDSQLPKDRFSAERLKGVDSTLKIQPAELGDSAVYLCASGAGLSTDTQYFGPGTRLTVL.

The chain is built from TRBV7-3 and TRBJ2-1, with a possible D match to TRBD1 (6 bases). Deletions cut 5 bases from V and 5 bases from J, with 13 bases between. Germline V gene data show CDR1 as SGHTA and CDR2 as FQGTGA. CDR3 length equals 14 residues. The CDR3 is CASSPQGRHNEQFF. In DNA, the CDR3 is TGTGCCAGCAGCCCACAGGGCCGTCACAATGAGCAGTTCTTC.

The chain is built from TRBV19 and TRBJ2-4, with 8 bases identical to TRBD2. Trimming at V came to 2 bases and at J to 10 bases, leaving 7 bases not matched to a gene. The CDR3 contains 14 residues. In germline, CDR1 is LNHDA, CDR2 SQIVND (reference sequence). The CDR3 loop is CASSISRGGVIQYF. The CDR3 coding sequence is TGTGCCAGTAGTATATCTCGGGGGGGAGTGATTCAGTACTTC.